This TCR beta chain emerged from a study of T cell responses to AZD1222 COVID-19 vaccine. Regarding the study as a whole: Repertoires were sampled only after the peak T cell response. At baseline, just five to seven AZD1222 recipients tested seropositive. The donor cohort was predominantly white British with a female majority, and clonal diversity may have been underestimated. Following two doses of AZD1222, Spike-specific TCR breadth and depth rose.

The germline CDR1 and CDR2 sequences are KGHSH and LQKENI. The CDR3 is 15 amino acids. The germline V and J ends were trimmed by 2 bases and 4 bases, with 12 bases remaining between them. Using immunoSEQ multiplex PCR, the repertoire was profiled, and TCRdb retains in-frame clones only, with some absent. The sample has 95,000 to 150,000 clones; about 92% are singletons. About this clone: Its antigen is undetermined.

Sequencing was performed on peripheral blood, taken 28 days after the second AZD1222 dose. The receptor was derived from an adult who received the AZD1222 COVID-19 vaccine. This chain links TRBV18 with TRBJ2-1; D ambiguous. The CDR3 DNA follows: TGTGCCAGCTCACCAGGGGAAGCCCCTTACAATGAGCAGTTCTTC. Protein product: CASSPGEAPYNEQFF.